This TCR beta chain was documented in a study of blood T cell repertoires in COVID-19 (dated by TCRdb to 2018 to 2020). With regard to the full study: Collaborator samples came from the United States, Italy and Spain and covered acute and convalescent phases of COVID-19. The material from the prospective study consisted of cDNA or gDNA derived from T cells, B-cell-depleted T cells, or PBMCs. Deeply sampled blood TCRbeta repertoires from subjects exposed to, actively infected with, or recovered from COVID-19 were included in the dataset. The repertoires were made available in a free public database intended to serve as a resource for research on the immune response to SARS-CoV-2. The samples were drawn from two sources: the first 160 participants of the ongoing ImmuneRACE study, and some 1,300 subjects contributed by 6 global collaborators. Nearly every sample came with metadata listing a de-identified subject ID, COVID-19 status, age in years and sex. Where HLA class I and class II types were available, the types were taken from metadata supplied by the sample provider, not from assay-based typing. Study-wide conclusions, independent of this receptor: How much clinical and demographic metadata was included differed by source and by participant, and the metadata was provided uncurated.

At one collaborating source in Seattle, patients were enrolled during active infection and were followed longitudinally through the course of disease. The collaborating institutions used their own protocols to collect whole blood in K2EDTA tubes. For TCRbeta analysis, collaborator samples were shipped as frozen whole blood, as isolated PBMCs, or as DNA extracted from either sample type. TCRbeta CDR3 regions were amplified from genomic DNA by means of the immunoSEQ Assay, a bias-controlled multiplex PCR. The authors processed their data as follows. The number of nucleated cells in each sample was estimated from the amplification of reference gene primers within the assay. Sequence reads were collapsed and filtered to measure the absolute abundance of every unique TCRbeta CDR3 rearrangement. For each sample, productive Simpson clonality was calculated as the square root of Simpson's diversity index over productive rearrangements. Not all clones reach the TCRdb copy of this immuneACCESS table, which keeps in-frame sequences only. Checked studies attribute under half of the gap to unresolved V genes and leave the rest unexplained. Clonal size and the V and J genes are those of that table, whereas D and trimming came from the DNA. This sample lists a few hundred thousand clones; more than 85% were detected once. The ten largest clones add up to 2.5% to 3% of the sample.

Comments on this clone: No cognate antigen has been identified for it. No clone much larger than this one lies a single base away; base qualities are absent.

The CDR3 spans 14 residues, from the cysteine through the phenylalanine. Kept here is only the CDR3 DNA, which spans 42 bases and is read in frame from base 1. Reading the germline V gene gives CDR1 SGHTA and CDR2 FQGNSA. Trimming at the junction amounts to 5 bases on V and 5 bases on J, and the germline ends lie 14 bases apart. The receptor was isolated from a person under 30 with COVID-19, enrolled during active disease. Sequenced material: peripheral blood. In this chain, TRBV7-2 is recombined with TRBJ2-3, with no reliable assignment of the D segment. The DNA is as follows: TGTGCCAGCAGCGTCTCTAGGAAGGAAGATACGCAGTATTTT. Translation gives CASSVSRKEDTQYF.